Detailed here is one T cell receptor beta chain. This sample is part of a study of blood T cell repertoires in COVID-19. Study summary: The cDNA or gDNA used as material had been derived from T cells, B-cell-depleted T cells, or PBMCs.

In the study's own analysis: How many nucleated cells were present was estimated from reference gene primer amplification. Method: immunoSEQ multiplex PCR; TCRdb's copy keeps in-frame clones and lacks some. V, J and clone size are those of that table, while D and trimming were read from the DNA. The sample lists approximately 94,000 clones, roughly four fifths occurring once. V shed 7 bases and J shed 5 bases, with 11 bases lying between them. The CDR3 consists of 12 residues. Germline V CDR1 and CDR2: ENHRY, SYGVKD. The chain carries TRBV10-3 and TRBJ1-1, with D possibly being TRBD1 (6 bases). Sample: peripheral blood. This sequence was found in a human donor in a cohort sampled during active COVID-19. For the CDR3, the DNA is TGTGCCATCAAAGAAGGGGGTACTGAAGCTTTCTTT. Its translation: CAIKEGGTEAFF.